These 2 T cell receptor beta chains came from one sample sequenced in a study of T cells in women clearing cervical HPV infection. Generated by immunoSEQ multiplex PCR, the TCRdb table keeps only in-frame clones and is missing some. Its table records some 25,000 clones. Sequencing input: blood buffy coat. The receptors shown here come from a woman between 18 and 70 years old with a cervical HPV16 infection that either progressed to CIN3+ or cleared (not recorded which).

To note about this clone: The observed sequence ends 3 residues before the CDR3 terminus, with the missing tail filled in from the germline J gene. The rearrangement joins TRBV5-6 to TRBJ1-1; no clear D. The CDR3 is 12 amino acids. CDR1 is SGHDT, CDR2 YYEEEE, per germline. V lost 3 bases and J 1 base, leaving 4 bases between the germline ends. The sequenced part of the CDR3 DNA is TGTGCCAGCAGCTCTTGGAACACTGAA. Translation: CASSSWNTE. The full CDR3 is CASSSWNTEAFF.

The CDR3 DNA, read in part, is TGTGCCAGCAGTGAATCCCCAGACAGTCGGGAA. This sequence encodes CASSESPDSRE. The complete CDR3 sequence is CASSESPDSREAFF. J is TRBJ1-1 and V is TRBV6-1; maybe TRBD1 (5 bases). The read finishes 3 residues shy of the CDR3 end, and the germline J gene is used to complete it. The CDR3 spans 14 residues. The germline V gene has CDR1 MNHNS and CDR2 SASEGT.